The following is a TCR beta chain sequence with its context. What it binds is unknown. Vbeta (60) and Jbeta (13) primers were used in the PCR. Assay: immunoSEQ multiplex PCR; the TCRdb copy retains only in-frame clones and omits some. The data contain roughly 160,000 clones, about four fifths of them seen just once; the ten biggest clones take up about 7%. The CDR3 is 15 residues long. V was pared by 2 bases and J by 4 bases, with 12 bases between. Germline V gives CDR1 LNHDA, CDR2 SQIVND (reference sequence). This sample is part of a study of cytomegalovirus exposure and HLA in healthy donors. General study results and limits: Cytomegalovirus status, reportedly, was diagnosed with high specificity and sensitivity by the classifier. Previous analysis showed most TCR beta V segments were productive about 87% or about 30% of the time.

The sample consisted of PBMCs. This chain links TRBV19 with TRBJ1-5; D is possibly TRBD1 (5 bases). This receptor was obtained from a woman in her twenties or thirties in good health and CMV-seropositive. CDR3 sequence (DNA): TGTGCCAGTAGTATACAAGCAGGGTTGAATCAGCCCCAGCATTTT. This sequence encodes CASSIQAGLNQPQHF.